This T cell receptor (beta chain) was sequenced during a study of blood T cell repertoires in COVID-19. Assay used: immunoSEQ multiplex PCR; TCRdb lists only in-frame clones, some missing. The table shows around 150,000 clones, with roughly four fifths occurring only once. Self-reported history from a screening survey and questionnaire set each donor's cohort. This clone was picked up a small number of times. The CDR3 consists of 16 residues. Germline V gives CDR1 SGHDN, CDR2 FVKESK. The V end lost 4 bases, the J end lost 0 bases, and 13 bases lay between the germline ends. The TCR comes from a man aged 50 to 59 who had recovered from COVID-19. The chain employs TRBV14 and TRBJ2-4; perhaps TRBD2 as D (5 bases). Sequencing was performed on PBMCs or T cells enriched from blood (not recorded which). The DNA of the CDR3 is TGTGCCAGCAGCCCTGAGGGCAGCCTAGCCAAAAACATTCAGTACTTC. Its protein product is CASSPEGSLAKNIQYF.